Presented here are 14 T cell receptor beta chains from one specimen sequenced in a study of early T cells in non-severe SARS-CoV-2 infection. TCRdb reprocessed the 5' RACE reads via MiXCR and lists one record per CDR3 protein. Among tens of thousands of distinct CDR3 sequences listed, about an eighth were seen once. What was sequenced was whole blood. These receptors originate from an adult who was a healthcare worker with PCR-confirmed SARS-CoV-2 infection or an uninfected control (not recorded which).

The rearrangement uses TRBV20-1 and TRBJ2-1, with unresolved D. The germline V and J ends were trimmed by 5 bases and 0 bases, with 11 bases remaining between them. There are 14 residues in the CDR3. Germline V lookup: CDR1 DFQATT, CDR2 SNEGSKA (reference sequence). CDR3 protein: CSADIRNSYNEQFF. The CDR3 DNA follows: TGCAGTGCTGATATTCGAAACTCCTACAATGAGCAGTTCTTC.

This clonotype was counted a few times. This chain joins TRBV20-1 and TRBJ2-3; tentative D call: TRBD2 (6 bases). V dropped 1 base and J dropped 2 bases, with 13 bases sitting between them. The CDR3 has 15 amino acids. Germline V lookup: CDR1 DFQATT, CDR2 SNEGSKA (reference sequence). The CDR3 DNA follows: TGCAGTGCTAGAGCCTTGGGAGGATTCACAGATACGCAGTATTTT. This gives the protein CSARALGGFTDTQYF.

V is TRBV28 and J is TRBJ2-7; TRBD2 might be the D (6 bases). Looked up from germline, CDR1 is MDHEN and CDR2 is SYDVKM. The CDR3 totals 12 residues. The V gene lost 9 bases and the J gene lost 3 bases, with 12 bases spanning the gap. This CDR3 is CASSGINYEQYF. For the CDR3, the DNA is TGTGCCAGTAGCGGAATAAACTACGAGCAGTACTTC. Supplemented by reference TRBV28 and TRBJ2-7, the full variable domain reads DVKVTQSSRYLVKRTGEKVFLECVQDMDHENMFWYRQDPGLGLRLIYFSYDVKMKEKGDIPEGYSVSREKKERFSLILESASTNQTSMYLCASSGINYEQYFGPGTRLTVT.

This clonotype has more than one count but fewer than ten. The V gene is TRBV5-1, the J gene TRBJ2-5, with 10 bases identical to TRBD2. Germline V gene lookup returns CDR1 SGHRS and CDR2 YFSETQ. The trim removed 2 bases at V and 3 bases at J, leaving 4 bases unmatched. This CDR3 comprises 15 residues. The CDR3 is CASSLRTSGEETQYF. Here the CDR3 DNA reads TGCGCCAGCAGCTTAAGAACTAGCGGGGAAGAGACCCAGTACTTC. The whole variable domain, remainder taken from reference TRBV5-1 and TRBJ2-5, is KAGVTQTPRYLIKTRGQQVTLSCSPISGHRSVSWYQQTPGQGLQFLFEYFSETQRNKGNFPGRFSGRQFSNSRSEMNVSTLELGDSALYLCASSLRTSGEETQYFGPGTRLLVL.

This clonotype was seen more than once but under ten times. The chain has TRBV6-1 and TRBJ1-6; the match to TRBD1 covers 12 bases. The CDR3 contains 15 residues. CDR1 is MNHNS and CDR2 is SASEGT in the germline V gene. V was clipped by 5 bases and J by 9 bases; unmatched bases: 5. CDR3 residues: CASSLPGQGASPLHF. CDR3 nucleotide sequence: TGTGCCAGCAGTCTCCCGGGACAGGGGGCTTCACCCCTCCACTTT.

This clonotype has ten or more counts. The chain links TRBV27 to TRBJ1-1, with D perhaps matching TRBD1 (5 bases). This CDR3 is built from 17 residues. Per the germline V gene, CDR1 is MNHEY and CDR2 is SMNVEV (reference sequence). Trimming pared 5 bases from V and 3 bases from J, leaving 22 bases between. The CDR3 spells CASSALMGGEGDTEAFF. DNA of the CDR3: TGTGCCAGCAGTGCACTGATGGGGGGAGAGGGAGACACTGAAGCTTTCTTT.

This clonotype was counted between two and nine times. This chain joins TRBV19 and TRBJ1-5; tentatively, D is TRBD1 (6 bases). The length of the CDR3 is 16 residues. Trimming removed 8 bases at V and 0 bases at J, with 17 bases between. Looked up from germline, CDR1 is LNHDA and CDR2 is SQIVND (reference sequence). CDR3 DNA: TGTGCCAGTGGGCTACAGGGTAGGAATAGCAATCAGCCCCAGCATTTT. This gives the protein CASGLQGRNSNQPQHF.

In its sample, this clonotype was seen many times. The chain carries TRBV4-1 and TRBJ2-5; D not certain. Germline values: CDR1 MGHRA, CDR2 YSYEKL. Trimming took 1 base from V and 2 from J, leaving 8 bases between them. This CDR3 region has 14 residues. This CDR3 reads CASSQVVLQETQYF. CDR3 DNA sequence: TGCGCCAGCAGCCAAGTGGTACTGCAAGAGACCCAGTACTTC.

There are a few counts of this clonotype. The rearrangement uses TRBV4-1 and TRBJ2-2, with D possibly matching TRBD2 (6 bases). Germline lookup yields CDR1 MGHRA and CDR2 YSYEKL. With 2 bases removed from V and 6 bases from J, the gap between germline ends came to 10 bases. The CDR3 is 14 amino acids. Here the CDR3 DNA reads TGCGCCAGCAGCCAACCTAGGGAGGCCGGGGAGCTGTTTTTT. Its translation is CASSQPREAGELFF.

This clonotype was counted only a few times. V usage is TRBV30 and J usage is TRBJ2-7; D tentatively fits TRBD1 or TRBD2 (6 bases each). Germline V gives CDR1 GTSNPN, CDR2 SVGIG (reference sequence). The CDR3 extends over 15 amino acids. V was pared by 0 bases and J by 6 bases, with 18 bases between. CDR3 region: CAWSVYVGRGGEQYF. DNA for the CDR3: TGTGCCTGGAGTGTATATGTGGGCAGGGGAGGCGAGCAGTACTTC.

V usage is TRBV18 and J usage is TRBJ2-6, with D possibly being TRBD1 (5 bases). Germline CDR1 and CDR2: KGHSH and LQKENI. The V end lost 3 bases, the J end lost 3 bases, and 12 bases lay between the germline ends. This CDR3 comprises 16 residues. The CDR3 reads CASSPPDRIGANVLTF. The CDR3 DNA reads TGTGCCAGCTCACCCCCCGACAGAATTGGGGCCAACGTCCTGACTTTC.

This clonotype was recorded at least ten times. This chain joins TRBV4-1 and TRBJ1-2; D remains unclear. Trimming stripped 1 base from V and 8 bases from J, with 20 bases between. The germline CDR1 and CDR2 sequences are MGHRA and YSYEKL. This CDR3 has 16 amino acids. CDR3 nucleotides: TGCGCCAGCAGCCAAGTAATGCTTCGTAGGCGCTCGGGCTACACCTTC. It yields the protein CASSQVMLRRRSGYTF.

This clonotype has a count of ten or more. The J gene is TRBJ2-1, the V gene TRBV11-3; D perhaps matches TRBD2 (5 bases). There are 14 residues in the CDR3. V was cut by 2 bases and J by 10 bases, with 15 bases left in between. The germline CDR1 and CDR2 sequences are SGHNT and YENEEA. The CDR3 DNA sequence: TGTGCCAGCAGCTTAAGTCTAGCCCCTCGGGAGCAGTTCTTC. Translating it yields CASSLSLAPREQFF. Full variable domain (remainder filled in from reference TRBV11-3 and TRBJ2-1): EAGVVQSPRYKIIEKKQPVAFWCNPISGHNTLYWYLQNLGQGPELLIRYENEEAVDDSQLPKDRFSAERLKGVDSTLKIQPAELGDSAVYLCASSLSLAPREQFFGPGTRLTVL.

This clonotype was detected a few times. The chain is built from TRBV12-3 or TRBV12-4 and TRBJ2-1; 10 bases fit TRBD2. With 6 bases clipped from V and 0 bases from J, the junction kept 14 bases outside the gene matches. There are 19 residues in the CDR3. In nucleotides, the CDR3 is TGTGCCAGCAGCCCCGGGTGGACTAGCGGTAGGAGCTCCTACAATGAGCAGTTCTTC. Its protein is CASSPGWTSGRSSYNEQFF.